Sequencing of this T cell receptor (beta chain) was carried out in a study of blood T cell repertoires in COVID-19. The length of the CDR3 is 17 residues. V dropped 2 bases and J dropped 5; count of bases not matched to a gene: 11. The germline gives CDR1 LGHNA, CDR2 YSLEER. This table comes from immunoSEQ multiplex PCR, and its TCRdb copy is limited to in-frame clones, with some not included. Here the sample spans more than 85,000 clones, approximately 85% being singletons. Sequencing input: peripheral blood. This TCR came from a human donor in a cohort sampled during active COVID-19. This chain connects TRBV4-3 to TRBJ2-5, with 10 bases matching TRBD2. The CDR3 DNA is TGCGCCAGCAGCCAAAAGTCAAGCGGGGGGGCCGGGGAGACCCAGTACTTC. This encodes CASSQKSSGGAGETQYF.